Below are 18 T cell receptor beta chains sequenced from a single sample in a study of OX40 agonist ivuxolimab in advanced cancers. Using immunoSEQ multiplex PCR, the repertoire was profiled, and TCRdb retains in-frame clones only, with some absent. The table lists 80,000 or so clones, roughly 89% of them singletons. Sequenced material: CD4+ or CD8+ T cells sorted from blood, taken in a trial of the OX40 agonist ivuxolimab. These receptor sequences come from an adult with an advanced solid tumor such as melanoma, head and neck, liver or kidney cancer.

The V and J genes are TRBV5-4 and TRBJ2-1; TRBD2 aligns across 10 bases. The CDR3 extends over 15 amino acids. V was pared by 2 bases and J by 4 bases, with 3 bases of the junction left unmatched. Germline V CDR1 and CDR2: SGHNT, YYREEE (reference sequence). CDR3: CASSFGLAEYNEQFF. Here the CDR3 DNA reads TGTGCCAGCAGCTTCGGACTAGCGGAGTACAATGAGCAGTTCTTC.

The chain carries TRBV30 and TRBJ2-2; 8 bases match TRBD2. Germline assignment: CDR1 GTSNPN and CDR2 SVGIG (reference sequence). J was trimmed by 4 bases and V by 0 bases; bases with no gene match: 7. The CDR3 has 16 amino acids. The CDR3 nucleotides are TGTGCCTGGAGTGTAAGGGAAACTAGCGGCACCGGGGAGCTGTTTTTT. Its protein is CAWSVRETSGTGELFF.

The chain is built from TRBV18 and TRBJ1-2; D unclear. With 3 bases removed from V and 6 bases from J, the gap between germline ends came to 11 bases. This CDR3 region has 13 residues. Germline V gene data show CDR1 as KGHSH and CDR2 as LQKENI. The CDR3 region has the DNA TGTGCCAGCTCACCGGGGAGTATGCATGGCTACACCTTC. It specifies CASSPGSMHGYTF.

The chain carries TRBV18 and TRBJ2-1; 8 positions match TRBD1. CDR1 KGHSH and CDR2 LQKENI come from the germline V gene. V gave up 3 bases and J gave up 7 bases; unmatched junction bases: 5. This CDR3 is built from 14 residues. The CDR3 coding sequence is TGTGCCAGCTCACCCGGGACAGGTGATAATGAGCAGTTCTTC. Protein: CASSPGTGDNEQFF.

The V gene is TRBV5-1, the J gene TRBJ2-7; TRBD2 aligns across 13 bases. The CDR3 extends over 14 amino acids. The germline CDR1 and CDR2 sequences are SGHRS and YFSETQ. With V trimmed by 4 bases and J by 5 bases, 3 bases remained unmatched. CDR3 in DNA: TGCGCCAGCAGCGCGGGACTAGCGGGGAACGAGCAGTACTTC. Translating it yields CASSAGLAGNEQYF.

This clone was seen more than once but under ten times. The chain is built from TRBV4-2 and TRBJ2-7; 9 bases align to TRBD2. Looked up from germline, CDR1 is LGHNA and CDR2 is YNFKEQ. The CDR3 sequence is 20 residues long. V was pared by 0 bases and J by 2 bases, with 17 bases of the junction left unmatched. The CDR3: CASSQDTSRAGGTSTYEQYF. The CDR3 region has the DNA TGTGCCAGCAGCCAAGATACGAGTCGAGCGGGGGGAACTTCCACCTACGAGCAGTACTTC.

V is TRBV11-2 and J is TRBJ2-5; 7 nucleotides line up with TRBD2. CDR3 length: 14 residues. Germline loops: CDR1 SGHAT, CDR2 FQNNGV. V was clipped by 5 bases and J by 5 bases; unmatched bases: 8. The CDR3 DNA reads TGTGCCAGCAGCCCGGGACTACTCAGGGAGACCCAGTACTTC. It translates to CASSPGLLRETQYF.

V gene TRBV7-3 combines with J gene TRBJ2-3, with D hard to call. The germline gives CDR1 SGHTA, CDR2 FQGTGA. The V and J ends lost 1 base and 4 bases respectively, with 6 bases between them. The CDR3 covers 13 residues. In DNA, the CDR3 is TGTGCCAGCAGCTTAATGGTACCAGATACGCAGTATTTT. This translates into CASSLMVPDTQYF.

The chain has TRBV7-2 and TRBJ1-3; D is perhaps TRBD1 (5 bases). CDR3 size: 18 residues. V was cut by 1 base and J by 0 bases, with 16 bases left in between. CDR1 is SGHTA and CDR2 is FQGNSA in the germline V gene. The CDR3 loop reads CASSLGGGLGRSGNTIYF. The CDR3 DNA reads TGTGCCAGCAGCTTAGGGGGAGGGTTGGGGCGCTCTGGAAACACCATATATTTT.

This chain connects TRBV10-1 to TRBJ2-3; 7 bases align to TRBD2. Germline V gene sequence: CDR1 WNHNN, CDR2 SYGVQD (reference sequence). V gave up 5 bases and J gave up 2 bases; unmatched junction bases: 4. The CDR3 length is 14 residues. In nucleotides, the CDR3 is TGCGCCAGCAGTCCGGGACTATCCACAGATACGCAGTATTTT. Translation gives CASSPGLSTDTQYF.

The chain employs TRBV2 and TRBJ1-1; no reliable D call. The CDR3 sequence is 15 residues long. V was shortened by 5 bases and J by 1 base, with 14 bases between the two germline ends. Germline V gives CDR1 SNHLY, CDR2 FYNNEI. The CDR3 nucleotides read TGTGCCAGCAGTACGCCCTACACGACGAACACTGAAGCTTTCTTT. Translation: CASSTPYTTNTEAFF.

The chain recombines TRBV20-1 with TRBJ2-1; D not certain. V lost 5 bases to trimming and J lost 10 bases, with 12 bases between them. From germline, CDR1 is DFQATT and CDR2 SNEGSKA (reference sequence). The CDR3 is 11 residues long. The CDR3 sequence: CSAPTGREQFF. CDR3 DNA sequence: TGCAGTGCTCCCACGGGTCGGGAGCAGTTCTTC.

The rearrangement links TRBV27 to TRBJ2-5, with D perhaps TRBD1 (6 bases). There are 13 residues in the CDR3. With 6 bases removed from V and 3 bases from J, the gap between germline ends came to 11 bases. CDR1 is MNHEY and CDR2 is SMNVEV in the germline V gene (reference sequence). CDR3 sequence (DNA): TGTGCCAGCAGGAGGACAGCCGAAGAGACCCAGTACTTC. Protein sequence: CASRRTAEETQYF.

The chain has TRBV9 and TRBJ1-2; D unclear. CDR1 is SGDLS, CDR2 YYNGEE, per germline. Trimming took 2 bases from V and 3 from J, leaving 11 bases between them. The CDR3 covers 14 residues. This CDR3 is CASSVAGMDYGYTF. CDR3 nucleotides: TGTGCCAGCAGCGTGGCGGGGATGGACTATGGCTACACCTTC.

V gene TRBV6-1 combines with J gene TRBJ1-2; D gene uncertain. Germline-derived CDR1 and CDR2 are MNHNS and SASEGT. Trimming removed 2 bases from V and 8 bases from J, with 18 bases in between. This CDR3 is 15 amino acids long. In DNA form, the CDR3 reads TGTGCCAGCAGTGAACTCATCGGTCGGTATTTAGGCTACACCTTC. Translation gives CASSELIGRYLGYTF.

This chain connects TRBV2 to TRBJ2-6; no clear D gene. The CDR3 has 16 amino acids. In germline, CDR1 is SNHLY, CDR2 FYNNEI. The V end was cut by 2 bases, the J end by 0 bases, with 8 bases between. The CDR3 DNA is TGTGCCAGCAGTGAACAGGCGGTCTCTGGGGCCAACGTCCTGACTTTC. Encoded protein: CASSEQAVSGANVLTF.

The chain employs TRBV27 and TRBJ2-6, with TRBD2 as a possible D gene (6 bases). Trimming shortened V by 0 bases and J by 4 bases, and 10 bases separated the two germline ends. The CDR3 contains 16 residues. In germline, CDR1 is MNHEY, CDR2 SMNVEV (reference sequence). In DNA, the CDR3 is TGTGCCAGCAGTTTATCCGGGACTTACGGGGCCAACGTCCTGACTTTC. It is translated as CASSLSGTYGANVLTF.

The rearrangement uses TRBV9 and TRBJ2-7, with D uncertain. Deletions cut 0 bases from V and 7 bases from J, with 11 bases between. Germline CDR1 and CDR2: SGDLS and YYNGEE. CDR3 length equals 13 residues. DNA of the CDR3: TGTGCCAGCAGCGTAGACTCTACGGAAGAGCAGTACTTC. This gives the protein CASSVDSTEEQYF.